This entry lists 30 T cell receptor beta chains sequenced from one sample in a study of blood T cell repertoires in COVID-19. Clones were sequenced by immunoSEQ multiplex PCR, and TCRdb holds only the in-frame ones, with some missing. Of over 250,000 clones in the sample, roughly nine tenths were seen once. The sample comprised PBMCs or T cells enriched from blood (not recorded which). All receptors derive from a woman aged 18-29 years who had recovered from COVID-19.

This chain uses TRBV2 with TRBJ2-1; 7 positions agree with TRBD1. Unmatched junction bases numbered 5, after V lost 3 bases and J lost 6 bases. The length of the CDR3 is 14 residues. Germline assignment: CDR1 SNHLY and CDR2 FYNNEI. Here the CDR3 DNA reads TGTGCCAGCAGTGATCGGGACAGCTCCAATGAGCAGTTCTTC. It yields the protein CASSDRDSSNEQFF.

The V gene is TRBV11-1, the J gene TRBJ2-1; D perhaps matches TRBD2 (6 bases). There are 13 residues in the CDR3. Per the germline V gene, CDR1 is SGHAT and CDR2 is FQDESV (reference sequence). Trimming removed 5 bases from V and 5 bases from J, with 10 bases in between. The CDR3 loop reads CASSRTINNEQFF. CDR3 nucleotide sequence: TGTGCCAGCAGCCGGACTATAAACAATGAGCAGTTCTTC.

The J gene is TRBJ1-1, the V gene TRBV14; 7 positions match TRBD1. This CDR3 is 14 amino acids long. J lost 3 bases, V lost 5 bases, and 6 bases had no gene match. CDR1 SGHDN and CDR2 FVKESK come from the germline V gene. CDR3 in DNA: TGTGCCAGCAGCGAAAACAGGGGATACACTGAAGCTTTCTTT. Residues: CASSENRGYTEAFF.

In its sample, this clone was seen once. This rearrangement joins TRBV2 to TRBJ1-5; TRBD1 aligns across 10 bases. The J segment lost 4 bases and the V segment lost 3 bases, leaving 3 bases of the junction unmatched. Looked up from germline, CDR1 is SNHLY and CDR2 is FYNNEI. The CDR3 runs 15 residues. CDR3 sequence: CASSDPDRGNQPQHF. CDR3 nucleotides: TGTGCCAGCAGTGACCCGGACAGGGGGAATCAGCCCCAGCATTTT.

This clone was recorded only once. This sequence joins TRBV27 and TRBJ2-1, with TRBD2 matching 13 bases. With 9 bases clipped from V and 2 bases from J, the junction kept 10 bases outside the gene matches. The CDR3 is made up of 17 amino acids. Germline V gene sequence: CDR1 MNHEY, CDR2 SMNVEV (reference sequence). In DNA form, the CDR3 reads TGTGCCAGTCTCGAACTAGCGGGAGGGATAGCCTACAATGAGCAGTTCTTC. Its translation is CASLELAGGIAYNEQFF.

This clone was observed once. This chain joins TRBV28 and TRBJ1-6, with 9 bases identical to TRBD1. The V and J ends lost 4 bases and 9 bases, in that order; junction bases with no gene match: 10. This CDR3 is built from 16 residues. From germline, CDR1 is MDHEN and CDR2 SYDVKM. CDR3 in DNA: TGTGCCAGCAGTTGGAGTCTAGGACAGGGGCTTTCACCCCTCCACTTT. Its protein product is CASSWSLGQGLSPLHF.

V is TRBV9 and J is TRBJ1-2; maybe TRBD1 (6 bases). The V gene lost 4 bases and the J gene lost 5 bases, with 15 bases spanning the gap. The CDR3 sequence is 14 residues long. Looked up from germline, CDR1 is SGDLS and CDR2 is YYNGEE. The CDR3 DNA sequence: TGTGCCAGCAGCCCCTCCGGACAGCCGTATGGCTACACCTTC. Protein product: CASSPSGQPYGYTF.

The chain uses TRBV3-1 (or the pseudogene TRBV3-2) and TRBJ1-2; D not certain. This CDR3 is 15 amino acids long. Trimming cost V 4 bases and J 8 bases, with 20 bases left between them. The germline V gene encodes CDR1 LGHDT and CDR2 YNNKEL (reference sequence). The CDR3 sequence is CASSPEIGVQRGYTF. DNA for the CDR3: TGTGCCAGCAGCCCAGAAATCGGGGTCCAGCGGGGCTACACCTTC.

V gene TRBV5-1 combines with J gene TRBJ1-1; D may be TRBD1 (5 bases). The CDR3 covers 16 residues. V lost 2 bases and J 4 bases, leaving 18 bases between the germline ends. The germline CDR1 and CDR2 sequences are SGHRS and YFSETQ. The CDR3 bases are TGCGCCAGCAGCTTCGGTCCCCATATGGGGGGCACTGAAGCTTTCTTT. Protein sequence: CASSFGPHMGGTEAFF.

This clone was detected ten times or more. For the CDR3, the DNA is TGTGCCAGCAGCTCTCGGGACAGTACTAATTCACCCCTCCACTTT. Translation: CASSSRDSTNSPLHF. This chain connects TRBV7-9 to TRBJ1-6, with TRBD1 identical over 7 bases. CDR3 length: 15 amino acids. Trimming at V came to 4 bases and at J to 6 bases, leaving 6 bases not matched to a gene. CDR1 and CDR2 from the germline V gene are SEHNR and FQNEAQ (reference sequence).

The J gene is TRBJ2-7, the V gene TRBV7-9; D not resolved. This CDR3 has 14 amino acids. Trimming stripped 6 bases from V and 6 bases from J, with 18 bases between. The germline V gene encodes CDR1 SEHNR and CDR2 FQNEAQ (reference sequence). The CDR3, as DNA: TGTGCCAGCAGTCGTACTGCGCTTCGTTTCGAGCAGTACTTC. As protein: CASSRTALRFEQYF. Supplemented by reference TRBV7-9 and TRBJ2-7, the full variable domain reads DTGVSQNPRHKITKRGQNVTFRCDPISEHNRLYWYRQTLGQGPEFLTYFQNEAQLEKSRLLSDRFSAERPKGSFSTLEIQRTEQGDSAMYLCASSRTALRFEQYFGPGTRLTVT.

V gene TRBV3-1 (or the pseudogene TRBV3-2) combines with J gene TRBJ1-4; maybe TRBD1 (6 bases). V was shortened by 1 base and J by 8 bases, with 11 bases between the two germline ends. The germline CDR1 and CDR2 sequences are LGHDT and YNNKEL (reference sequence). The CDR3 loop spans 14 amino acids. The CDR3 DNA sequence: TGTGCCAGCAGCCAAGGAGGGGGACGGGAAAAACTGTTTTTT. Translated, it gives CASSQGGGREKLFF.

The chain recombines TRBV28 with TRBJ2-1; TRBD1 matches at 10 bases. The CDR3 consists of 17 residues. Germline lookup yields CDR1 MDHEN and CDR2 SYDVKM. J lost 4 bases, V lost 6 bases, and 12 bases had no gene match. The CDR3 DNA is TGTGCCAGCAGCTCCCGCACGGGACAGGGGACGTACAATGAGCAGTTCTTC. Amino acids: CASSSRTGQGTYNEQFF.

CDR3 coding DNA: TGCAGCGTTGGGTGGGACAGCTACGAGCAGTACTTC. As protein: CSVGWDSYEQYF. The chain combines TRBV29-1 with TRBJ2-7; 7 bases agree with TRBD1. CDR3 length: 12 amino acids. The V gene's germline CDR1 is SQVTM and CDR2 ANQGSEA. Germline trimming cut 4 bases from V and 3 bases from J; bases unmatched to any gene: 3.

Written as DNA, the CDR3 is TGTGCCAGCAGCCAAAGGGGTCGGTACTACGAGCAGTACTTC. Amino acids: CASSQRGRYYEQYF. This chain connects TRBV4-2 to TRBJ2-7; D may be TRBD1 (5 bases). In germline, CDR1 is LGHNA, CDR2 YNFKEQ. V lost 2 bases and J 3 bases, leaving 11 bases between the germline ends. This CDR3 has 14 residues.

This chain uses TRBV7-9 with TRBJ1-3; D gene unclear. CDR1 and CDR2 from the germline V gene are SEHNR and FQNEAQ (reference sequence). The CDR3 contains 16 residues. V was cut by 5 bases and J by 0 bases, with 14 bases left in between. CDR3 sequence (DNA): TGTGCCAGCAGCCACACCTCAGAAAGCTCTGGAAACACCATATATTTT. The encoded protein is CASSHTSESSGNTIYF.

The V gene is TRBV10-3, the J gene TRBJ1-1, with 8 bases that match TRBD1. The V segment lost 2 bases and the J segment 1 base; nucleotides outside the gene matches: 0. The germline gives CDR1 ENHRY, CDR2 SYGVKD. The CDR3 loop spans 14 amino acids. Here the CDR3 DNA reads TGTGCCATCAGTGAGGGGACAGGGAACACTGAAGCTTTCTTT. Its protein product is CAISEGTGNTEAFF.

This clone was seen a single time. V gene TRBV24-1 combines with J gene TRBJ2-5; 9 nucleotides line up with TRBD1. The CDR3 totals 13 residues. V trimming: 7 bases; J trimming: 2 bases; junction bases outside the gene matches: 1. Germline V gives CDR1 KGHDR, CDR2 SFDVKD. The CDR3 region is CATSDRGQETQYF. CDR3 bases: TGTGCCACCAGCGACAGGGGGCAAGAGACCCAGTACTTC.

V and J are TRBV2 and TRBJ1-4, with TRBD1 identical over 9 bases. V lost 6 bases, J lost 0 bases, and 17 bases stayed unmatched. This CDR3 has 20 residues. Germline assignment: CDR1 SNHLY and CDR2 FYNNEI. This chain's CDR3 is CASRERYPGTGTATNEKLFF. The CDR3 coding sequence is TGTGCCAGCAGAGAACGTTATCCCGGGACAGGGACAGCAACTAATGAAAAACTGTTTTTT.

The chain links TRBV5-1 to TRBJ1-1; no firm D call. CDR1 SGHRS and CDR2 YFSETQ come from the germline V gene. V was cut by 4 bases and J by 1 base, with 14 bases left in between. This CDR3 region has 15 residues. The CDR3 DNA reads TGCGCCAGCAGCACGAGCAGGCCGTCGAACACTGAAGCTTTCTTT. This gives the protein CASSTSRPSNTEAFF.

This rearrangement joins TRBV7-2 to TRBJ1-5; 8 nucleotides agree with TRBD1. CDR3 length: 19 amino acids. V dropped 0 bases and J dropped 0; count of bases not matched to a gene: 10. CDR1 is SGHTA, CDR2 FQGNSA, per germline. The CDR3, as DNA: TGTGCCAGCAGCTTAGCCGGACAGGGTATCGGATATAGCAATCAGCCCCAGCATTTT. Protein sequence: CASSLAGQGIGYSNQPQHF.

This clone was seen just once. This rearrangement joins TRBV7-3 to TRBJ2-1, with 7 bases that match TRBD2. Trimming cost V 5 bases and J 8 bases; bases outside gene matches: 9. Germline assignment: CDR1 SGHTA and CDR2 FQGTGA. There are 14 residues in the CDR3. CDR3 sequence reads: CASSRIAGRDEQFF. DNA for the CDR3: TGTGCCAGCAGCCGGATAGCGGGTAGAGATGAGCAGTTCTTC.

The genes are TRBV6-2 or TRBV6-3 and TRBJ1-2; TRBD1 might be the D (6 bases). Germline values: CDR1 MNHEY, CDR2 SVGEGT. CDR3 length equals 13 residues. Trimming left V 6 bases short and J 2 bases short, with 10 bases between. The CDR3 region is CASSPGQNYGYTF. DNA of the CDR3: TGTGCCAGCAGCCCCGGACAGAACTATGGCTACACCTTC.

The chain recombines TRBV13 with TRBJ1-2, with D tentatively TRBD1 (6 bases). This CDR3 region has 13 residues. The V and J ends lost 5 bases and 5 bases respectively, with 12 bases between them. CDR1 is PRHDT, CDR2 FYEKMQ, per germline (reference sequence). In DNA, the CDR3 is TGTGCCAGCAGCCTACAGGGTAGGTATGGCTACACCTTC. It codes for CASSLQGRYGYTF. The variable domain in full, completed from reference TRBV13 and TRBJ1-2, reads AAGVIQSPRHLIKEKRETATLKCYPIPRHDTVYWYQQGPGQDPQFLISFYEKMQSDKGSIPDRFSAQQFSDYHSELNMSSLELGDSALYFCASSLQGRYGYTFGSGTRLTVV.

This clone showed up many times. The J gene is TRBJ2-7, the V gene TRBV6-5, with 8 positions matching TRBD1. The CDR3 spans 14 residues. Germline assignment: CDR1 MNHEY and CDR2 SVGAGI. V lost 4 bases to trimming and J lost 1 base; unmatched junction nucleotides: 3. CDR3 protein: CASSSDRGSYEQYF. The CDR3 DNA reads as TGTGCCAGCAGTTCCGACAGGGGATCCTACGAGCAGTACTTC.

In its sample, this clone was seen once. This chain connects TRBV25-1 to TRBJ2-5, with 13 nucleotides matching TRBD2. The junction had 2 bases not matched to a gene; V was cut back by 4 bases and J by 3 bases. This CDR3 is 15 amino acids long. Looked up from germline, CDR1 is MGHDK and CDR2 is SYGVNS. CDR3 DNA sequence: TGTGCCAGCAGTGTCGGACTAGCGGGGGAAGAGACCCAGTACTTC. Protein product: CASSVGLAGEETQYF. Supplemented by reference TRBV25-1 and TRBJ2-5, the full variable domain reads EADIYQTPRYLVIGTGKKITLECSQTMGHDKMYWYQQDPGMELHLIHYSYGVNSTEKGDLSSESTVSRIRTEHFPLTLESARPSHTSQYLCASSVGLAGEETQYFGPGTRLLVL.

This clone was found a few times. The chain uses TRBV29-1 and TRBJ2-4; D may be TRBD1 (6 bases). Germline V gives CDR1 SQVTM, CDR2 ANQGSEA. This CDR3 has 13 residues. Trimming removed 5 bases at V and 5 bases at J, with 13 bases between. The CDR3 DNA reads TGCAGCGTTCCCACAGGGCCACAAAACATTCAGTACTTC. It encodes CSVPTGPQNIQYF.

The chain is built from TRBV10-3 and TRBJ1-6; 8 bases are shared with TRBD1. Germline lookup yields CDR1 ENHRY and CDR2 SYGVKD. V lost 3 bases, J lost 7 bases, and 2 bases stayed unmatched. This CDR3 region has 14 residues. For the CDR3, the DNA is TGTGCCATCAGTGAACAGGGGGGAAATTCACCCCTCCACTTT. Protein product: CAISEQGGNSPLHF.

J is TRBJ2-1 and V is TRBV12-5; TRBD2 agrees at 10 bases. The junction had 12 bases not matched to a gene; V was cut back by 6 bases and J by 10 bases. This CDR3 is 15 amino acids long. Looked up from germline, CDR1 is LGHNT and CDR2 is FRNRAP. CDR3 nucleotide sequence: TGTGCTAGTGGCTCCGGACTAGCGGAAGGAGGGGAGCAGTTCTTC. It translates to CASGSGLAEGGEQFF.

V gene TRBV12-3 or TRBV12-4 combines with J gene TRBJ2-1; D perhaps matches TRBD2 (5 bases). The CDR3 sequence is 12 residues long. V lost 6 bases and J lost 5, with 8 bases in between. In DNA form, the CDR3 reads TGTGCCAGCAGGACCGGGGACAATGAGCAGTTCTTC. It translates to CASRTGDNEQFF.